This T cell receptor (beta chain) was captured in a study of T-cell memory formation after mild COVID-19. This clonotype appeared a few times. As yet, its antigen is unknown. Using its own MiXCR run on the 5' RACE reads, TCRdb lists one record per CDR3 protein. In the table there are 280,000 or so distinct CDR3 sequences, about a sixth of which are singletons. Germline CDR1 and CDR2: MNHNY and SVGAGI (reference sequence). The CDR3 extends over 15 amino acids. The V end lost 0 bases, the J end lost 7 bases, and 12 bases lay between the germline ends. Overall study findings and caveats: Nothing confirmed that second-wave clones peaking on day 37 were specific for SARS-CoV-2.

The chain has TRBV6-6 and TRBJ2-2; the D gene is possibly TRBD1 (6 bases). The sequence was collected from a man aged 18 to 35 who had mild COVID-19 (a few samples of this study predate the infection). Cell type and time point are not known. The sequencing input was PBMCs or a T cell subset sorted from them (not recorded which). CDR3 amino acids: CASSYSGQGYGELFF. CDR3 DNA sequence: TGTGCCAGCAGTTACTCGGGTCAGGGGTACGGGGAGCTGTTTTTT.